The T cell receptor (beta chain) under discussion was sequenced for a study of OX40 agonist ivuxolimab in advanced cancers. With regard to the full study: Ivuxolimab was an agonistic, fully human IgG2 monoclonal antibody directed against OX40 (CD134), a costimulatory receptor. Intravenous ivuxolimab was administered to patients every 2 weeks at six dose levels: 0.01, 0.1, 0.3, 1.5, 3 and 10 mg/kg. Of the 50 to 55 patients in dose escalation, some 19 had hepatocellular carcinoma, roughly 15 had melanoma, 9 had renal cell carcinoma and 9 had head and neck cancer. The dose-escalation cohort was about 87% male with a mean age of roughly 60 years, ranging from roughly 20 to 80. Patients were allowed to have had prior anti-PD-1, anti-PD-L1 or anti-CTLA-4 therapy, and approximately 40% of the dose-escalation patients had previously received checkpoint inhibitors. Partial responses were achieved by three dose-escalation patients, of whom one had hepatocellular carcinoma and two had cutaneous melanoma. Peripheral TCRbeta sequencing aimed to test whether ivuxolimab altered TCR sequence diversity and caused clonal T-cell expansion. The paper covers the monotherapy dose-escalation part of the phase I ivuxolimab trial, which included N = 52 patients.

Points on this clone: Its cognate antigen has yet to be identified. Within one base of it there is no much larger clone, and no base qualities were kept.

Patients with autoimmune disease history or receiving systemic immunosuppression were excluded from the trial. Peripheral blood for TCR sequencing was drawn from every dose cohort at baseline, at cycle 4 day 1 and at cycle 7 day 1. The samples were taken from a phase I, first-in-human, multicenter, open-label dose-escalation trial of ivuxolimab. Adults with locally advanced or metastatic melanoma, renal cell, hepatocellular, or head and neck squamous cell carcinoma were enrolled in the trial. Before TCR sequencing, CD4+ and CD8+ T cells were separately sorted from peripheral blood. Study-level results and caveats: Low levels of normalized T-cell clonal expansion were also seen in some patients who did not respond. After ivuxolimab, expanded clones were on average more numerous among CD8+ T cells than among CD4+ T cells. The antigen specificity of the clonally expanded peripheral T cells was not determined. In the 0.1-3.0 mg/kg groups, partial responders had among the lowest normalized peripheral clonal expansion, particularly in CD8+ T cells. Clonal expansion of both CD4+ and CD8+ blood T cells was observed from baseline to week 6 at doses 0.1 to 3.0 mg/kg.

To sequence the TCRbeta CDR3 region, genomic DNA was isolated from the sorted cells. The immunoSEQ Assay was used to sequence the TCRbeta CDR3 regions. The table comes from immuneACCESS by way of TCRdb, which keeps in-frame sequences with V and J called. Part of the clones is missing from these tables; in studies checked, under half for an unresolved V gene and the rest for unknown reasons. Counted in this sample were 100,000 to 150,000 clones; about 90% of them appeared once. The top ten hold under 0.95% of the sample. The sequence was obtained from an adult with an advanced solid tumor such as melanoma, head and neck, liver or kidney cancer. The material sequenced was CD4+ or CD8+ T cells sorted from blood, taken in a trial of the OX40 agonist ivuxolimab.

The CDR3 has the sequence CASSSGGQGADEQYF. At the DNA level, the sequence is TGTGCCAGCAGCTCCGGCGGACAGGGGGCCGACGAGCAGTACTTC. The rearrangement combines TRBV5-4 with TRBJ2-7, with 11 bases aligning to TRBD1. At the junction V is shortened by 3 bases and J by 5 bases; bases outside the gene matches: 7. Looking up the germline V gene (reference sequence) yields CDR1 SGHNT and CDR2 YYREEE. The CDR3, cysteine through phenylalanine, is 15 amino acids long. Only the CDR3 DNA is retained, 45 bases long and in frame from the first base.